Here is one T cell receptor beta chain with its context. Its matching antigen is unknown. The sample is drawn from a study of cytomegalovirus exposure and HLA in healthy donors. Notes on the study in general: Through in vitro validation, a few CMV-associated chains were shown to be specific for CMV antigens. The study flagged some 170 TCR beta chains as cytomegalovirus-associated.

Data came from immunoSEQ multiplex PCR; TCRdb stores just in-frame clones and leaves some out. Of fewer than 150,000 clones listed, roughly 82% are singletons. Sequenced material: PBMCs. The clonotype comes from a man between 18 and 35 years old in good health and CMV-seronegative.

This CDR3 is CASSLQGLGGYTF. The CDR3 bases are TGTGCCAGCAGTTTACAGGGATTAGGCGGCTACACCTTC. The V gene is TRBV27, the J gene TRBJ1-2, with D perhaps TRBD1 (5 bases). Trimming removed 2 bases at V and 8 bases at J, with 12 bases between. Germline CDR1 reads MNHEY; CDR2 reads SMNVEV (reference sequence). The CDR3 contains 13 residues.